Presented here are 22 T cell receptor beta chains from one specimen sequenced in a study of cytomegalovirus exposure and HLA in healthy donors. 60 Vbeta and 13 Jbeta primers were used in PCR. The assay was immunoSEQ multiplex PCR, and TCRdb's table has in-frame clones only and misses some. The sample lists under 150,000 clones, 63% occurring once. The sample comprised PBMCs. Receptors were obtained from a man aged 40-55 years in good health and CMV-seropositive.

This clone has a handful of counts. Additional DNA sequences in this sample encode the identical CDR3. The gene calls are TRBV6-1 and TRBJ2-5, with TRBD2 as a possible D gene (7 bases). Trimming removed 6 bases from V and 5 bases from J, with 19 bases in between. From germline, CDR1 is MNHNS and CDR2 SASEGT. The CDR3 runs 15 residues. CDR3 in amino acids: CASSEGGPLGETQYF. The CDR3 DNA sequence: TGTGCCAGCAGCGAGGGGGGGCCCCTCGGGGAGACCCAGTACTTC.

There are a few counts of this clone. The rearrangement links TRBV2 to TRBJ2-5; tentatively, D is TRBD2 (5 bases). CDR3 length: 14 residues. Trimming removed 8 bases at V and 5 bases at J, with 18 bases between. Germline CDR1 is SNHLY and CDR2 is FYNNEI. CDR3 bases: TGTGCCAGCGGGATGCTGGACTTGGGGGAGACCCAGTACTTC. It specifies CASGMLDLGETQYF.

The chain links TRBV7-2 to TRBJ1-1; possibly TRBD1 for D (5 bases). Germline CDR1 is SGHTA and CDR2 is FQGNSA. CDR3 length equals 14 residues. V was cut by 4 bases and J by 4 bases, with 13 bases left in between. The DNA for the CDR3 is TGTGCCAGCAGCTGGGGGGTTATAGGCACTGAAGCTTTCTTT. Protein: CASSWGVIGTEAFF.

A single count supports this clone. In nucleotides, the CDR3 is TGTGCCAGCAGCTTTGGGCCCCATGGGTCCTATAATTCACCCCTCCACTTT. It encodes CASSFGPHGSYNSPLHF. The gene calls are TRBV5-4 and TRBJ1-6; no clear D. The CDR3 runs to 17 residues. V was trimmed by 2 bases and J by 1 base, leaving 13 bases between them. Germline CDR1 SGHNT, CDR2 YYREEE (reference sequence).

This clone was recorded once. This chain uses TRBV29-1 with TRBJ2-5, with TRBD1 matching over 7 bases. The end of the DNA aligns better with TRBJ2-7, so the J call may be wrong. CDR1 and CDR2 from the germline V gene are SQVTM and ANQGSEA. The CDR3 covers 14 residues. CDR3 nucleotides: TGCAGCGTTCTTGGATGGCAGGGGGTGGGCGAGCAGTACTTC. Its translation is CSVLGWQGVGEQYF.

The CDR3 DNA is TGTGCCAGCAGTAATAGCGGAGCCAAAAACATTCAGTACTTC. Its translation is CASSNSGAKNIQYF. The V and J genes are TRBV28 and TRBJ2-4; possible D gene TRBD2, 6 bases. Germline V gives CDR1 MDHEN, CDR2 SYDVKM. Trimming took off 5 bases at V and 0 bases at J, with 8 bases between the two ends. The CDR3 loop spans 14 amino acids.

The chain has TRBV27 and TRBJ2-7; 7 nucleotides agree with TRBD1. This CDR3 comprises 15 residues. Germline V lookup: CDR1 MNHEY, CDR2 SMNVEV (reference sequence). The ends lost 2 bases at V and 3 bases at J; junction bases unmatched: 7. CDR3 residues: CASSLKEGTVYEQYF. In DNA, the CDR3 is TGTGCCAGCAGTTTAAAAGAAGGGACAGTCTACGAGCAGTACTTC.

This clone has a single count. This rearrangement joins TRBV6-4 to TRBJ2-2, with D possibly TRBD1 on 6 matching bases. V lost 5 bases, J lost 1 base, and 14 bases lay in between. This CDR3 is built from 16 residues. Germline V gene lookup returns CDR1 MRHNA and CDR2 SNTAGT. The CDR3 is CASSSNTGLNTGELFF. Here the CDR3 DNA reads TGTGCCAGCAGTTCCAATACAGGGTTGAACACCGGGGAGCTGTTTTTT.

This clone occurred a few times. V usage is TRBV6-6 and J usage is TRBJ2-7; D is unclear. The CDR3 loop spans 12 amino acids. V lost 4 bases and J lost 12, with 16 bases in between. The germline V gene encodes CDR1 MNHNY and CDR2 SVGAGI (reference sequence). Here the CDR3 DNA reads TGTGCCAGCAGTTTCCCCCAAAATGTGTGGTACTTC. Translation gives CASSFPQNVWYF.

V usage is TRBV6-5 and J usage is TRBJ1-2; D is unresolved. Trimming removed 5 bases at V and 4 bases at J, with 8 bases between. This CDR3 region has 12 residues. Germline CDR1 is MNHEY and CDR2 is SVGAGI. The CDR3 reads CASSPSGYGYTF. The CDR3 DNA reads as TGTGCCAGCAGTCCCAGCGGCTATGGCTACACCTTC.

The V and J genes are TRBV30 and TRBJ2-5; 9 bases are a match to TRBD1. Germline lookup yields CDR1 GTSNPN and CDR2 SVGIG (reference sequence). The CDR3 is 17 residues long. V was pared by 4 bases and J by 4 bases, with 16 bases of the junction left unmatched. CDR3 coding DNA: TGTGCCTGGACCAAAAGGGCCCAACAGGGGGCAAGAGAGACCCAGTACTTC. Translated, it gives CAWTKRAQQGARETQYF.

The chain has TRBV11-3 and TRBJ2-3, with 13 bases identical to TRBD2. Per the germline V gene, CDR1 is SGHNT and CDR2 is YENEEA. J gave up 4 bases and V 1 base, and 2 bases lay outside the gene matches. This CDR3 has 16 residues. The CDR3 here is CASSLGLAGGPDTQYF. CDR3 coding DNA: TGTGCCAGCAGCTTAGGACTAGCGGGAGGCCCAGATACGCAGTATTTT.

This clone has just a few counts. V usage is TRBV2 and J usage is TRBJ2-6; D not certain. CDR3 length: 14 amino acids. Trimming took 3 bases from V and 1 from J, leaving 4 bases between them. Germline CDR1 is SNHLY and CDR2 is FYNNEI. The DNA for the CDR3 is TGTGCCAGCAGTGACCATTCTGGGGCCAACGTCCTGACTTTC. Residues: CASSDHSGANVLTF.

This chain joins TRBV29-1 and TRBJ1-2; D possibly corresponds to TRBD1 (5 bases). With 4 bases removed from V and 5 bases from J, the gap between germline ends came to 14 bases. Looked up from germline, CDR1 is SQVTM and CDR2 is ANQGSEA. The CDR3 is 13 amino acids. This CDR3 is CSVGVAGRYGYTF. DNA of the CDR3: TGCAGCGTTGGGGTGGCAGGGCGGTATGGCTACACCTTC.

The V call is TRBV6-5, the J call TRBJ2-5; tentatively, D is TRBD2 (6 bases). Trimming left V 6 bases short and J 6 bases short, with 17 bases between. Germline lookup yields CDR1 MNHEY and CDR2 SVGAGI. This CDR3 has 14 amino acids. The CDR3 reads CASSLTSYWKTQYF. For the CDR3, the DNA is TGTGCCAGCAGCCTAACTAGCTATTGGAAGACCCAGTACTTC.

This chain uses TRBV6-5 with TRBJ1-1; D is unclear. Per germline, CDR1 MNHEY and CDR2 SVGAGI. V was shortened by 2 bases and J by 1 base, with 11 bases between the two germline ends. CDR3 length: 15 amino acids. CDR3 sequence reads: CASSYTLTANTEAFF. CDR3 bases: TGTGCCAGCAGTTACACCTTAACAGCGAACACTGAAGCTTTCTTT.

The chain is built from TRBV19 and TRBJ1-2; TRBD1 might be the D (5 bases). The germline V and J ends were trimmed by 2 bases and 1 base, with 8 bases remaining between them. The CDR3 sequence is 14 residues long. Germline CDR1 reads LNHDA; CDR2 reads SQIVND (reference sequence). CDR3 DNA sequence: TGTGCCAGTAGTATATCTGACAGTAACTATGGCTACACCTTC. It specifies CASSISDSNYGYTF.

The sample holds a few counts of this clone. The J gene is TRBJ2-5, the V gene TRBV5-1, with D possibly TRBD2 on 5 matching bases. The CDR3 contains 14 residues. V dropped 4 bases and J dropped 1 base, with 11 bases sitting between them. Germline V gene data show CDR1 as SGHRS and CDR2 as YFSETQ. CDR3 DNA: TGCGCCAGCAGCAAAGCGGCGACCCAAGAGACCCAGTACTTC. Amino acid sequence: CASSKAATQETQYF. Full variable domain (outside the CDR3, taken from reference TRBV5-1 and TRBJ2-5): KAGVTQTPRYLIKTRGQQVTLSCSPISGHRSVSWYQQTPGQGLQFLFEYFSETQRNKGNFPGRFSGRQFSNSRSEMNVSTLELGDSALYLCASSKAATQETQYFGPGTRLLVL.

This clone was seen only a few times. CDR3 loop: CASSFGQGEDIQYF. The CDR3 DNA sequence: TGTGCCAGCAGCTTCGGACAGGGGGAGGACATTCAGTACTTC. V is TRBV11-3 and J is TRBJ2-4; TRBD1 matches at 10 bases. The CDR3 contains 14 residues. CDR1 and CDR2 from the germline V gene are SGHNT and YENEEA. The ends lost 3 bases at V and 8 bases at J; junction bases unmatched: 4.

V is TRBV30 and J is TRBJ2-7; D call uncertain. The CDR3 has 11 amino acids. V was cut by 6 bases and J by 0 bases, with 6 bases left in between. The germline V gene encodes CDR1 GTSNPN and CDR2 SVGIG (reference sequence). CDR3 sequence (DNA): TGTGCCTGCTCCGTCTCCTACGAGCAGTACTTC. Amino acid sequence: CACSVSYEQYF.

The DNA for the CDR3 is TGTGCCAGCAGCGAGGGCGCCGGGACAGGATCCCAAGAGACCCAGTACTTC. The encoded protein is CASSEGAGTGSQETQYF. The chain employs TRBV7-8 and TRBJ2-5; 8 bases are a match to TRBD1. This CDR3 is 17 amino acids long. Trimming at V came to 5 bases and at J to 1 base, leaving 12 bases not matched to a gene. CDR1 and CDR2 from the germline V gene are SGHVS and FQNEAQ.

This clone appeared a single time. This chain uses TRBV9 with TRBJ1-2, with a tentative D call TRBD1 (5 bases). Trimming cost V 3 bases and J 4 bases, with 13 bases left between them. The CDR3 is 14 residues long. CDR1 and CDR2 (germline): SGDLS, YYNGEE. CDR3 nucleotides: TGTGCCAGCAGCGGCTTTCAGGGCCTCTATGGCTACACCTTC. Translated, it gives CASSGFQGLYGYTF.